A selection of T cell receptor beta chains follows, all from one sample in a study of T cell repertoires in cytomegalovirus infection. These receptors lack a known antigen. TCRdb analysed the reads with MiXCR anew, one entry per CDR3 protein. The table has approximately 470,000 distinct CDR3 sequences, approximately 42% seen once. The specimen comprised cultured PBMCs, sampled from culture after CMV antigen stimulation. The origin of the receptors is a human donor in good health (CMV status not recorded). Some clones in this sample may be carry-over from other donors' samples. Each CDR3 is given with its conserved first and last residue. The D gene is left open where the match is weak. Expanded clones are given a class, and other clones once, few, many or no size at all.

d_gene	abundance	v_gene	j_gene	CDR3aa	CDR3nt
.	few	TRBV7-8	TRBJ1-3	CASSLAEGTGNTIYF	TGTGCCAGCAGCTTAGCGGAGGGAACTGGAAACACCATATATTTT
.	.	TRBV5-4	TRBJ1-3	CASSGGVRDTIYF	TGTGCCAGCAGCGGGGGTGTTCGAGACACCATATATTTT
.	many	TRBV7-2	TRBJ1-4	CASSLNRGGEKLFF	TGTGCCAGCAGCTTAAATCGCGGCGGCGAAAAACTGTTTTTT
.	.	TRBV28	TRBJ1-4	CASRKRVTDATNEKLFF	TGTGCCAGCAGGAAAAGGGTAACAGACGCAACTAATGAAAAACTGTTTTTT
.	.	TRBV6-2/TRBV6-3	TRBJ2-1	CASRFMHEQFF	TGTGCCAGCAGATTTATGCATGAGCAGTTCTTC
.	.	TRBV19	TRBJ1-1	CASNPRDVPQAFF	TGTGCCAGTAATCCACGGGACGTACCACAAGCTTTCTTT
TRBD1	few	TRBV20-1	TRBJ1-2	CSAARQGFGYTF	TGCAGTGCTGCCCGACAGGGGTTTGGCTACACCTTC
TRBD1	.	TRBV20-1	TRBJ1-6	CSAWDSSYNSPLHF	TGCAGTGCCTGGGACAGCTCCTATAATTCACCCCTCCACTTT
.	.	TRBV20-1	TRBJ1-4	CSAGSRVREKLFF	TGCAGTGCTGGGTCAAGGGTCAGGGAAAAACTGTTTTTT
.	.	TRBV19	TRBJ1-5	CASSIGRGANQPQHF	TGTGCCAGTAGTATAGGAAGAGGTGCCAATCAGCCCCAGCATTTT
.	.	TRBV5-1	TRBJ1-4	CASSFLANEKLFF	TGCGCCAGCAGCTTTTTGGCTAATGAAAAACTGTTTTTT
.	few	TRBV19	TRBJ1-1	CASSFGSPGTEAFF	TGTGCCAGTAGTTTCGGTTCCCCGGGCACTGAAGCTTTCTTT
.	.	TRBV19	TRBJ2-3	CASSAQGGDTQYF	TGTGCCAGTAGTGCGCAGGGCGGAGATACGCAGTATTTT
.	.	TRBV12-3/TRBV12-4	TRBJ2-3	CASSKTSPDTQYF	TGTGCCAGCAGTAAAACTAGCCCAGATACGCAGTATTTT
.	few	TRBV7-9	TRBJ2-1	CASSLASRERYEQFF	TGTGCCAGCAGCTTAGCTTCTCGGGAGCGGTATGAGCAGTTCTTC
TRBD2	few	TRBV5-4	TRBJ2-5	CASSLKREGLETQYF	TGTGCCAGCAGCTTGAAGCGGGAGGGCCTTGAGACCCAGTACTTC
.	.	TRBV7-3	TRBJ2-7	CASSPTQGGTPNYEQYF	TGTGCCAGCAGCCCAACGCAGGGCGGGACTCCTAACTACGAGCAGTACTTC
.	many	TRBV7-2	TRBJ2-3	CASSFRGPTDTQYF	TGTGCCAGCAGCTTTAGGGGACCCACAGATACGCAGTATTTT
TRBD1	.	TRBV6-5	TRBJ2-5	CASSYAQGVAETQYF	TGTGCCAGCAGTTACGCCCAGGGGGTGGCTGAGACCCAGTACTTC
.	.	TRBV6-5	TRBJ1-2	CASSRYRDGYTF	TGTGCCAGCAGTCGGTACCGGGACGGCTACACCTTC
TRBD1	.	TRBV27	TRBJ1-5	CASKGQTYSNQPQHF	TGTGCCAGCAAGGGACAGACCTATAGCAATCAGCCCCAGCATTTT
.	.	TRBV24-1	TRBJ2-5	CATSVKRDQETQYF	TGTGCCACCAGTGTGAAGCGGGACCAAGAGACCCAGTACTTC
.	few	TRBV6-1	TRBJ2-1	CASSEPAELYNEQFF	TGTGCCAGCAGTGAACCGGCAGAACTATACAATGAGCAGTTCTTC
TRBD2	.	TRBV5-4	TRBJ2-3	CASSPQLAGSTADTQYF	TGTGCCAGCAGCCCACAACTAGCGGGGAGTACGGCAGATACGCAGTATTTT
TRBD2	.	TRBV5-4	TRBJ2-3	CASSSPGLADPRGTQYF	TGTGCCAGCAGCTCTCCGGGACTAGCGGATCCCAGGGGAACGCAGTATTTT
.	.	TRBV6-5	TRBJ1-1	CASNNNGLSDTEAFF	TGTGCCAGCAATAACAACGGGTTGTCAGACACTGAAGCTTTCTTT
TRBD2	.	TRBV4-1	TRBJ2-2	CASSQRQTSGGTGELFF	TGCGCCAGCAGCCAACGCCAGACTAGCGGGGGGACCGGGGAGCTGTTTTTT
.	.	TRBV3-1	TRBJ2-7	CASSQDSSLVYEQYF	TGTGCCAGCAGCCAAGATTCGTCACTAGTCTACGAGCAGTACTTC